This TCR beta chain was recorded in a study of blood T cell repertoires in COVID-19. At the level of the study: PBMCs, B-cell-depleted T cells, or T cells provided the cDNA or gDNA that made up the material.

Germline V lookup: CDR1 SGHTS, CDR2 YDEGEE. The CDR3 sequence is 15 residues long. V dropped 6 bases and J dropped 5 bases, with 18 bases sitting between them. Some clones are missing from TCRdb's copy, which holds only in-frame ones; the method was immunoSEQ multiplex PCR. The table records 100,000 or so clones, nearly 95% of them present only once. The clonotype originates from a human donor with active COVID-19. The donor label of this sample is uncertain. This chain links TRBV5-8 with TRBJ1-3; no definite D call. The specimen sequenced was peripheral blood. Written as DNA, the CDR3 is TGTGCCAGCAAGATAAAAACGGGAGTAAGAAACACCATATATTTT. Its translation is CASKIKTGVRNTIYF.